This T cell receptor beta chain originates from a study of neurological immune-mediated disorders (dated by TCRdb to about 2019). In terms of the full investigation: Among the roughly 35 multiple sclerosis patients, relapsing-remitting MS accounted for some 30 and secondary progressive MS accounted for 3. Peripheral blood TCR-beta repertoires from patients with HTLV-I-associated myelopathy (HAM/TSP), patients with multiple sclerosis, and healthy controls were compared in the study using UMI-based sequencing. Alongside PBMC samples, the set of around 99 TCR-beta libraries contained longitudinal samples, technical triplicates, and paired CD4+ and CD8+ T-cell subsets that had been sorted. The cohort comprised 68 subjects: 14 HAM/TSP patients, around 34 multiple sclerosis patients and 20 or so healthy controls. The full study reports these points: Phylogenetic analysis grouped repertoires from 18 of 34 MS patients into a cluster of related CDR3 sequences, suggesting a possible repertoire-level signature. No identical CDR3 amino acid sequences were shared among expanded clones across subjects, suggesting private TCR-beta repertoires in all groups. The highest TCR clonal expansion was observed in HAM/TSP patients, whereas the lowest was observed in MS patients, even when compared with healthy controls. No association of the MS cluster with clinical or MRI features was observed, and the need for larger cohorts was stated by the authors.

cDNA synthesis used template-switch 5'RACE with a primer carrying a 10-nucleotide random unique molecular identifier tagging each TCR transcript. Each sequencing run produced over 190 million TCR-beta sequences covering 15-18 subjects. Total RNA was extracted with the RNeasy kit. The KAPA Real-time Library Amplification kit was used to amplify TCR-beta VDJ regions with primers for the TCR constant region and the 5'RACE anchor. A first PCR added sample indexes and Illumina adaptors, after which a second PCR increased the library yield. After Ampure bead purification, the TCR product of roughly 650 bp was size-selected on a 2% E-gel SizeSelection system. Before pooling, libraries had their quality checked on a Bioanalyzer, their concentration measured with Qubit, and their quantity determined with the Kapa Library Quantification kit. Paired-end 2 x 150 bp sequencing of the libraries was performed on an Illumina HiSeq 2500. To increase sequence diversity, about 23-30% phiX was spiked into each library pool. The original pipeline was this. The UMI-based MiGEC pipeline processed quality-filtered reads and removed over 80% of raw TCR sequences during error correction. IMGT germline references were used for alignment of VDJ genes, and clonotypes were defined by a unique CDR3 amino acid sequence together with V-J genes. Clonal expansion, Shannon diversity and CDR3 relatedness (CalcPairwiseDistances, ClusterSamples) were evaluated with VDJtools, and phylogenetic trees were built with CLCbio workbench. Using coefficient-of-variation modelling across technical triplicates, the study counted a clone as expanded if it had at least 8 unique UMIs. TCRdb reprocessing: public reads trimmed at Q25 with fastp, clones called with MiXCR, in-frame beta chains kept. Each entry is one CDR3 protein sequence, shown with its most common DNA and genes. The V and J calls and clone size come from TCRdb's table, not from the authors' own analysis. Counted in this sample were about 46,000 distinct CDR3 sequences; about 2% of them appeared once. The ten largest make up around 2% of the sample.

This clonotype was counted ten times or more. The target of this receptor is not known. Per-base quality was not reported, and no clone a single base away is much larger than it. Libraries from unsorted PBMCs were made from 2 million PBMCs kept in RNAlater at -80 degrees C until RNA extraction. The multiple sclerosis patients were enrolled in a US clinical protocol that used magnetic resonance imaging to evaluate disease progression. PBMCs were separated from peripheral blood using Ficoll-Hypaque density gradient centrifugation and then cryopreserved in liquid nitrogen. From the cysteine up to the phenylalanine, the CDR3 has a length of 18 residues. Just CDR3 DNA is preserved here, 54 bases in frame from base 1. V is pruned by 0 bases and J by 4 bases, leaving 11 bases of the junction without a gene match. CDR1 and CDR2 are read off the germline V gene as KGHSH and LQKENI.

Here the chain combines TRBV18 and TRBJ2-1; the junction holds 8 bases that match TRBD2. The TCR originated in a woman between 40 and 50 years old with multiple sclerosis. The sample taken for sequencing was PBMCs. The bases read TGTGCCAGCTCACCACCGATAGGACGCGGGGGGCCATACAATGAGCAGTTCTTC. It translates as CASSPPIGRGGPYNEQFF.